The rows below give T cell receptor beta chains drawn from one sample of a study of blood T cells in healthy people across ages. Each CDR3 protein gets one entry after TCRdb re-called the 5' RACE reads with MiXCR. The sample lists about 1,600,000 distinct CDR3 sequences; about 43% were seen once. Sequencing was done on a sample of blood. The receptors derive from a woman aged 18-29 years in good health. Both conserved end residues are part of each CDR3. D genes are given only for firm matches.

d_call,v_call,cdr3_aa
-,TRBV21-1,CASSKGSPDHEQYF
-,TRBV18,CASSPAKLNTGELFF
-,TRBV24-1,CATSDLTNEQFF
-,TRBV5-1,CASSGDIYYGYTF
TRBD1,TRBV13,CASSLGDRGNEKLFF
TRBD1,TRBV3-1,CASSDRVLGSTDTQYF
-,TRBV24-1,CATSDLRPGLSSYNEQYF
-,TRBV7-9,CASSPQTGHLSDYGYTF
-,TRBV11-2,CASSPKVGAVIAEAFF
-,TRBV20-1,CSAPKQGSGNQPQHF
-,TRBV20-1,CSASVGGTETQYF
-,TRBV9,CASSTTAFSGNTIYF
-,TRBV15,CATSRGDTNNEQYF
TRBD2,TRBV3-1,CASSHQTSGTYNEQFF
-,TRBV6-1,CASNPSGSYGHTF
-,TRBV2,CASSGRRGTYEQFF
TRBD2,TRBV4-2,CASSQDSLAGDGDTQYF
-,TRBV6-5,CASSYRTAWNTEAFF
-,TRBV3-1,CASSFKTGPYSSYNEQFF
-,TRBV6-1,CASRAFGATNEKLFF
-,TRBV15,CATSRAELINTEAFF
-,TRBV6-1,CASSEAGWQVSSYEQYF
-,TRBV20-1,CSDRDFGGTRGTLYEQFF
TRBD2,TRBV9,CASSPRTGTSRIYEQYF
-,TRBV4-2,CASSLYTDEQFF
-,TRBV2,CAEGGGQLSYEQYF
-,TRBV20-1,CSAGLHEVGAHQPQHF
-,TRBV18,CASSPTNTEAFF
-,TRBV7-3,CASSSDGALETQYF
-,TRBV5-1,CASRSDLHTDTQYF
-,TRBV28,CASNGKNIQYF
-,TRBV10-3,CAITSEDRLGYGYTF
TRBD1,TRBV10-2,CASSLQGARSYEQYF
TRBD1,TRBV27,CASSLSGTGGAEAFF
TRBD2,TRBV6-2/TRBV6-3,CASGLAGGHEQFF
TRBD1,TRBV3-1,CASSQGRDRYNEQYF
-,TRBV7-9,CASSPSQVTYEQYF
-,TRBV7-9,CASSVPPLESEQYF
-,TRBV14,CASSQLVQFF
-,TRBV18,CASSPAPGAEYGYTF
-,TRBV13,CASSLGTPSFSSEQYF
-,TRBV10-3,CAISELSRGLLGTDTQYF
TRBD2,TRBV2,CASSAGLAGGLFEQYF